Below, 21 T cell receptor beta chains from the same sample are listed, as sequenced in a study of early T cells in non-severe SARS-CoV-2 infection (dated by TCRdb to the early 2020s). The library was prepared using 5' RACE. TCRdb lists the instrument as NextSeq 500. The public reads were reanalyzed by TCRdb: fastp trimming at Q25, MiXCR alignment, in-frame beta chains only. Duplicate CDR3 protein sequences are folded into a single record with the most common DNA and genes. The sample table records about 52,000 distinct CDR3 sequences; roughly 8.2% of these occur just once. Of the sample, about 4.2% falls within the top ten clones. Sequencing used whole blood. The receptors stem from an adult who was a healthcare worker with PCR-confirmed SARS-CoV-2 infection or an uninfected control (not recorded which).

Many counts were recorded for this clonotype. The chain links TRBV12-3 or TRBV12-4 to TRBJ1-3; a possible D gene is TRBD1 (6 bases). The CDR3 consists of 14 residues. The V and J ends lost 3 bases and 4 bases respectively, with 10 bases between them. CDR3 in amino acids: CASSLAGAGNTIYF. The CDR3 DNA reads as TGTGCCAGCAGTTTGGCGGGGGCAGGAAACACCATATATTTT.

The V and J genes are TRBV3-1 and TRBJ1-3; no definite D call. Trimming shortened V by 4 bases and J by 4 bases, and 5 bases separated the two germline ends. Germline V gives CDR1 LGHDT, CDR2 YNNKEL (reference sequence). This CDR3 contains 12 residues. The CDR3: CASSRTGNTIYF. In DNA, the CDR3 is TGTGCCAGCAGCCGTACAGGAAACACCATATATTTT.

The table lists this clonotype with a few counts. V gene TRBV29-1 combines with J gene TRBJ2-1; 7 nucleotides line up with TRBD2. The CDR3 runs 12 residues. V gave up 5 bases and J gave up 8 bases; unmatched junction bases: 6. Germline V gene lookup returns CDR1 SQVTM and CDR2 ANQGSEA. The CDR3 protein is CSVLREKHEQFF. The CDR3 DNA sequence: TGCAGCGTTTTGCGGGAGAAACATGAGCAGTTCTTC.

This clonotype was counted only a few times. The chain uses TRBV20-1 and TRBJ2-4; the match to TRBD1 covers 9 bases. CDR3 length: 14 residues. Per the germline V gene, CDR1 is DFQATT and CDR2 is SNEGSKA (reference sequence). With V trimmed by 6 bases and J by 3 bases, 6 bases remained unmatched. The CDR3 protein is CSAPDRGGKNIQYF. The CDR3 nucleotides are TGCAGTGCGCCGGACAGGGGAGGCAAAAACATTCAGTACTTC.

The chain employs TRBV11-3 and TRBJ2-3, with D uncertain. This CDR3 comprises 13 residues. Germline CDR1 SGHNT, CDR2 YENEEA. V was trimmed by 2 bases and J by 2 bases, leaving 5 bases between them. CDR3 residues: CASSLTDTDTQYF. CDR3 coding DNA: TGTGCCAGCAGCTTAACAGACACAGATACGCAGTATTTT.

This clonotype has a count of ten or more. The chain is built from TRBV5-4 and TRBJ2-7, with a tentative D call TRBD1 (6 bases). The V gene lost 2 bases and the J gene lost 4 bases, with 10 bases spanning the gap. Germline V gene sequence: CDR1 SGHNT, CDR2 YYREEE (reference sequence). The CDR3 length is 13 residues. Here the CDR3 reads CASSFPGQYEQYF. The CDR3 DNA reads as TGTGCCAGCAGCTTTCCCGGACAGTACGAGCAGTACTTC.

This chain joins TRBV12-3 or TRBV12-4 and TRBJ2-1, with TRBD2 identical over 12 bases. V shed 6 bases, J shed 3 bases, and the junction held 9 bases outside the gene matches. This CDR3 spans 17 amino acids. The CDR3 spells CASRPTLAGGGYNEQFF. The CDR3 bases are TGTGCCAGCAGGCCAACTCTAGCGGGAGGGGGCTACAATGAGCAGTTCTTC.

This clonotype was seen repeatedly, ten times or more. The CDR3: CASSLVGLAGQETQYF. DNA for the CDR3: TGTGCCAGCAGCTTAGTAGGGCTAGCGGGACAAGAGACCCAGTACTTC. The chain links TRBV7-2 to TRBJ2-5; the match to TRBD2 covers 9 bases. The germline V gene has CDR1 SGHTA and CDR2 FQGNSA. J lost 2 bases, V lost 1 base, and 5 bases had no gene match. The CDR3 runs 16 residues. Full variable domain (outside the CDR3, taken from reference TRBV7-2 and TRBJ2-5): GAGVSQSPSNKVTEKGKDVELRCDPISGHTALYWYRQSLGQGLEFLIYFQGNSAPDKSGLPSDRFSAERTGGSVSTLTIQRTQQEDSAVYLCASSLVGLAGQETQYFGPGTRLLVL.

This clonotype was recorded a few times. The CDR3 nucleotides are TGTGCCAGCTCACACACTCAGGGACCTCAGCCCCAGCATTTT. Translation: CASSHTQGPQPQHF. The gene calls are TRBV18 and TRBJ1-5; perhaps TRBD1 as D (5 bases). Germline V lookup: CDR1 KGHSH, CDR2 LQKENI. Trimming removed 4 bases at V and 6 bases at J, with 13 bases between. The CDR3 totals 14 residues. The complete variable domain, with remaining parts taken from reference TRBV18 and TRBJ1-5, reads NAGVMQNPRHLVRRRGQEARLRCSPMKGHSHVYWYRQLPEEGLKFMVYLQKENIIDESGMPKERFSAEFPKEGPSILRIQQVVRGDSAAYFCASSHTQGPQPQHFGDGTRLSIL.

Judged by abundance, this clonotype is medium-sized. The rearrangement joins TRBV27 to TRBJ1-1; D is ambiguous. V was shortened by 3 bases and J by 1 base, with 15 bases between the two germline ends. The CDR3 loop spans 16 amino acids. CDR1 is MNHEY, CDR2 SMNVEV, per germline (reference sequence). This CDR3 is CASSFRFQTKNTEAFF. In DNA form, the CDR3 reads TGTGCCAGCAGTTTCCGATTCCAGACGAAGAACACTGAAGCTTTCTTT.

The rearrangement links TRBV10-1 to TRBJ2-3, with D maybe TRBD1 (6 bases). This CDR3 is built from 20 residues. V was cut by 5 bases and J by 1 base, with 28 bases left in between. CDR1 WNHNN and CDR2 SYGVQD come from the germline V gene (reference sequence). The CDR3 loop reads CASSNPEAGAGIDRTDTQYF. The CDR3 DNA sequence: TGCGCCAGCAGTAACCCGGAGGCAGGGGCTGGAATAGATCGCACAGATACGCAGTATTTT.

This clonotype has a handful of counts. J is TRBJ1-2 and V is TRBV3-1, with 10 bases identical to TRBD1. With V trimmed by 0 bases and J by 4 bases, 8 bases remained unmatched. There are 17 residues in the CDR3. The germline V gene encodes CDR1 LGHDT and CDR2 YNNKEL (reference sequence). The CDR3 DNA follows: TGTGCCAGCAGCCAAGATGGGACAGGGGATCTTGGCTATGGCTACACCTTC. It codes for CASSQDGTGDLGYGYTF.

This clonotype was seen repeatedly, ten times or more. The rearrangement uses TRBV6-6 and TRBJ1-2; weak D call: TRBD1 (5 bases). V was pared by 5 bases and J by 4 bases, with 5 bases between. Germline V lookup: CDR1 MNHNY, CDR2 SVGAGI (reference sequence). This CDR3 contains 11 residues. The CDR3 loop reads CASSDSYGYTF. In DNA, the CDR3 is TGTGCCAGCAGTGACAGCTATGGCTACACCTTC.

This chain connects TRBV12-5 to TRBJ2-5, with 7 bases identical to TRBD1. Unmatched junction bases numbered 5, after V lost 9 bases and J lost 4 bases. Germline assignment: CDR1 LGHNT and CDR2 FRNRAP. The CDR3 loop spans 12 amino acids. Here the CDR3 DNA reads TGTGCTAGCGGAGACAGGGCAGAGACCCAGTACTTC. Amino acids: CASGDRAETQYF. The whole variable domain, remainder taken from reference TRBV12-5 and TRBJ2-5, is DARVTQTPRHKVTEMGQEVTMRCQPILGHNTVFWYRQTMMQGLELLAYFRNRAPLDDSGMPKDRFSAEMPDATLATLKIQPSEPRDSAVYFCASGDRAETQYFGPGTRLLVL.

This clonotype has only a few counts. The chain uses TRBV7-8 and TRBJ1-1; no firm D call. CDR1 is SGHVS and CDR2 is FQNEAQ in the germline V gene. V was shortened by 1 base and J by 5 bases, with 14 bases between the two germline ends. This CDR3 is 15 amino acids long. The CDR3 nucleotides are TGTGCCAGCAGCTTAGACCGGAACGGTTTGACTGAAGCTTTCTTT. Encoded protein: CASSLDRNGLTEAFF.

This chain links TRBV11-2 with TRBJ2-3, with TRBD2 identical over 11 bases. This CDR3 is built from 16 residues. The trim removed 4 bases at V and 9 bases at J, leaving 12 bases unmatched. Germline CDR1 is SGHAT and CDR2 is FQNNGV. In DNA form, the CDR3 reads TGTGCCAGCAGCTCTCTAGCGGGAGGACACCTCGGCACGCAGTATTTT. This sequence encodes CASSSLAGGHLGTQYF. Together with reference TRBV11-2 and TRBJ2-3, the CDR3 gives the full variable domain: EAGVAQSPRYKIIEKRQSVAFWCNPISGHATLYWYQQILGQGPKLLIQFQNNGVVDDSQLPKDRFSAERLKGVDSTLKIQPAKLEDSAVYLCASSSLAGGHLGTQYFGPGTRLTVL.

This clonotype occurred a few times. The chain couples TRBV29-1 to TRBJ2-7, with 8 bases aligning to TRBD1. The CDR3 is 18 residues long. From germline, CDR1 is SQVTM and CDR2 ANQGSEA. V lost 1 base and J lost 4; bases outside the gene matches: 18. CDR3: CSVEVTQAPRRGRYEQYF. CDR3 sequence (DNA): TGCAGCGTTGAAGTCACCCAGGCCCCGCGCAGGGGGCGGTACGAGCAGTACTTC.

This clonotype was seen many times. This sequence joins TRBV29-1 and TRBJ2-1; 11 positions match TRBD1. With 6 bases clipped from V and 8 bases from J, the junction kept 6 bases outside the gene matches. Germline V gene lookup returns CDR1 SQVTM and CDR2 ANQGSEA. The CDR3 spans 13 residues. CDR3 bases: TGCAGCGTGCGGACAGGGGGCTGGGATGAGCAGTTCTTC. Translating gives CSVRTGGWDEQFF.

The CDR3 bases are TGCAGTGCTAGATCTGCTGGAGATACGCAGTATTTT. It yields the protein CSARSAGDTQYF. The chain has TRBV20-1 and TRBJ2-3; D not certain. The CDR3 totals 12 residues. Germline values: CDR1 DFQATT, CDR2 SNEGSKA (reference sequence). Trimming pared 2 bases from V and 5 bases from J, leaving 8 bases between.

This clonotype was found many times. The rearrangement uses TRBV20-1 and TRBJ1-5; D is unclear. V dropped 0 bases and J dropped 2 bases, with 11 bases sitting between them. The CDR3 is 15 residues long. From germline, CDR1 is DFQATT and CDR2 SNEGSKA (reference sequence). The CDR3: CSARDRRSGNQPQHF. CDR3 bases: TGCAGTGCTAGAGATCGACGATCCGGCAATCAGCCCCAGCATTTT.

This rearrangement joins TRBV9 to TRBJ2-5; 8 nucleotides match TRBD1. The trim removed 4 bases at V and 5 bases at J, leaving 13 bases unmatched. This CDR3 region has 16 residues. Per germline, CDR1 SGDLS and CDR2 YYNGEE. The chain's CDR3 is CASSPLTGGFMETQYF. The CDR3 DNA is TGTGCCAGCAGCCCTCTCACAGGGGGTTTTATGGAGACCCAGTACTTC.